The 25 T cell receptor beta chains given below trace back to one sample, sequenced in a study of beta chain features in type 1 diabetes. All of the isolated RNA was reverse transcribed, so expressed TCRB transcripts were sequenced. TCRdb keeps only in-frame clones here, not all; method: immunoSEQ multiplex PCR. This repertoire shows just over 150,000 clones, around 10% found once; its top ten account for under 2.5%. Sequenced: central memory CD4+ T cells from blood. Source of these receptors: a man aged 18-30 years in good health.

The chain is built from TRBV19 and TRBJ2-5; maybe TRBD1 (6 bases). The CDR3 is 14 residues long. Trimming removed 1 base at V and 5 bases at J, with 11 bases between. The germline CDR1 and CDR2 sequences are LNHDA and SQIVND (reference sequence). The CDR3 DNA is TGTGCCAGTAGTATAGGGACAGAGGTGGAGACCCAGTACTTC. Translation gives CASSIGTEVETQYF.

The CDR3 loop reads CASSLGRGRSRDEQYF. The CDR3 DNA is TGCGCCAGCAGCCTCGGCCGCGGGAGAAGTCGGGACGAGCAGTACTTC. The chain couples TRBV4-1 to TRBJ2-7; TRBD2 matches 7 bases. J lost 5 bases, V lost 4 bases, and 14 bases had no gene match. The CDR3 sequence is 16 residues long. The V gene's germline CDR1 is MGHRA and CDR2 YSYEKL.

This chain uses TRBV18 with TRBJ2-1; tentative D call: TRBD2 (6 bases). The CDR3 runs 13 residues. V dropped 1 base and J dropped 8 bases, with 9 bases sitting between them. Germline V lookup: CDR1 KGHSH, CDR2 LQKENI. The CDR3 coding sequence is TGTGCCAGCTCACCACGCAGGGAGGATGAGCAGTTCTTC. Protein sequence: CASSPRREDEQFF.

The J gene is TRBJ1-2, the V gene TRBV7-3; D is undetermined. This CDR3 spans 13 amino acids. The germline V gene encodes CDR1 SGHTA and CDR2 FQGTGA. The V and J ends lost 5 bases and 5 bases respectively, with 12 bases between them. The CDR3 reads CASSNLAGYGYTF. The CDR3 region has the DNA TGTGCCAGCAGCAATCTGGCGGGATATGGCTACACCTTC.

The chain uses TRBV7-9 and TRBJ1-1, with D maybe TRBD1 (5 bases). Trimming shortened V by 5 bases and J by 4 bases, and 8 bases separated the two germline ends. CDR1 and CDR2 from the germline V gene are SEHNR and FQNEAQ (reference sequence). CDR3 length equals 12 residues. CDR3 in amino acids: CASSQGPTEAFF. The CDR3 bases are TGTGCCAGCAGCCAGGGTCCCACTGAAGCTTTCTTT.

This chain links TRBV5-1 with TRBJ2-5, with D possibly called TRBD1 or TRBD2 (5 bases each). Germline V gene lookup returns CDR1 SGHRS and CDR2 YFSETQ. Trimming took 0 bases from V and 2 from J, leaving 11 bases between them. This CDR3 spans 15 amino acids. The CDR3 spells CASSLEGRLQETQYF. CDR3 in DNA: TGCGCCAGCAGCTTGGAGGGACGGCTACAAGAGACCCAGTACTTC.

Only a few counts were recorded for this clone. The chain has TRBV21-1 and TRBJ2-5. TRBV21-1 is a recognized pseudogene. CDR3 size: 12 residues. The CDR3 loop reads CAIFRGNETQYF. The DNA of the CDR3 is TGTGCCATTTTCCGGGGCAACGAGACCCAGTACTTC.

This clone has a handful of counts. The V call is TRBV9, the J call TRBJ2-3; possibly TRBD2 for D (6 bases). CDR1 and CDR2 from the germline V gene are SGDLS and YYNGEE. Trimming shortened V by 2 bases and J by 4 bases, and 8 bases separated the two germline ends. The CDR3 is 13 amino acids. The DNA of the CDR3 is TGTGCCAGCAGCGTGTGGGGGGCAGATACGCAGTATTTT. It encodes CASSVWGADTQYF.

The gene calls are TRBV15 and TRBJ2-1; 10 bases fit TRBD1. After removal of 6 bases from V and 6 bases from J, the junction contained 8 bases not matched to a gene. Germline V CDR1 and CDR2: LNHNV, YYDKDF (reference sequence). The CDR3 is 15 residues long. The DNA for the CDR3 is TGTGCCACCAGTACCGCGGGACAGGGGTCCAATGAGCAGTTCTTC. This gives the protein CATSTAGQGSNEQFF.

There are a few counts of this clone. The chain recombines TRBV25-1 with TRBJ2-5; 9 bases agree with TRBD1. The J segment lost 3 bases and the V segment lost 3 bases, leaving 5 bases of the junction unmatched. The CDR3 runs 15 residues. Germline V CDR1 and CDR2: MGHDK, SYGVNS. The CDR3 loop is CASSEGQGGKETQYF. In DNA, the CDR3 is TGTGCCAGCAGTGAGGGACAGGGAGGAAAAGAGACCCAGTACTTC.

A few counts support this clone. The CDR3 nucleotides are TGTGCCAGCAGCCAAAACAGGGACTCCTACGAGCAGTACTTC. Residues: CASSQNRDSYEQYF. The rearrangement uses TRBV16 and TRBJ2-7, with D possibly being TRBD1 (6 bases). The CDR3 sequence is 14 residues long. Germline V gene sequence: CDR1 KGHSY, CDR2 FQNENV. Deletions cut 2 bases from V and 0 bases from J, with 8 bases between. The variable domain in full, with the rest retrieved from reference TRBV16 and TRBJ2-7, is GEEVAQTPKHLVRGEGQKAKLYCAPIKGHSYVFWYQQVLKNEFKFLISFQNENVFDETGMPKERFSAKCLPNSPCSLEIQATKLEDSAVYFCASSQNRDSYEQYFGPGTRLTVT.

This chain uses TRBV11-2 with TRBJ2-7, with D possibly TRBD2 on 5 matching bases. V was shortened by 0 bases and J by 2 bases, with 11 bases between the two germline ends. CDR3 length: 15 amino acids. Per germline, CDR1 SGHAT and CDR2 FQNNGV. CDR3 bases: TGTGCCAGCAGCTTAGAGGTTGGACTTACCTACGAGCAGTACTTC. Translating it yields CASSLEVGLTYEQYF.

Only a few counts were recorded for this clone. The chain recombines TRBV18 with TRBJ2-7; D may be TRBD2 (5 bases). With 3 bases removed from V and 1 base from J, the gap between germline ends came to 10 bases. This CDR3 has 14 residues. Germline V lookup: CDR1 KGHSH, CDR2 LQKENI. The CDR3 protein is CASSPLRGSYEQYF. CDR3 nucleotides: TGTGCCAGCTCACCCCTTCGGGGTTCCTACGAGCAGTACTTC. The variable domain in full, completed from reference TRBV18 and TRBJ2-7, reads NAGVMQNPRHLVRRRGQEARLRCSPMKGHSHVYWYRQLPEEGLKFMVYLQKENIIDESGMPKERFSAEFPKEGPSILRIQQVVRGDSAAYFCASSPLRGSYEQYFGPGTRLTVT.

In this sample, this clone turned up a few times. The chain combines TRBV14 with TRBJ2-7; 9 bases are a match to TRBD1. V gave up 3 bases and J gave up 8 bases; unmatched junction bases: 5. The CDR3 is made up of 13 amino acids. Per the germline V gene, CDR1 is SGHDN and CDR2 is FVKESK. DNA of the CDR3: TGTGCCAGCAGCCAGTCGGGACAGGGTAAGCAGTACTTC. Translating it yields CASSQSGQGKQYF.

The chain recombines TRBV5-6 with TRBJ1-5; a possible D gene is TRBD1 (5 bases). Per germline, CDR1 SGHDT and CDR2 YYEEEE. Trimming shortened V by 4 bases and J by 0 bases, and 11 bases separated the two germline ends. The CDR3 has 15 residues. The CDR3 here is CASSLDSNSNQPQHF. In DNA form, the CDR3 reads TGTGCCAGCAGCCTCGACAGCAATAGCAATCAGCCCCAGCATTTT.

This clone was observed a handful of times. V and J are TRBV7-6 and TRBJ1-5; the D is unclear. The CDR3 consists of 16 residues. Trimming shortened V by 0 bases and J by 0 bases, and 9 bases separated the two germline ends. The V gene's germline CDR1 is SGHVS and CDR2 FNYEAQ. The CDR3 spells CASSLAQAYSNQPQHF. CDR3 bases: TGTGCCAGCAGCTTAGCGCAGGCCTATAGCAATCAGCCCCAGCATTTT.

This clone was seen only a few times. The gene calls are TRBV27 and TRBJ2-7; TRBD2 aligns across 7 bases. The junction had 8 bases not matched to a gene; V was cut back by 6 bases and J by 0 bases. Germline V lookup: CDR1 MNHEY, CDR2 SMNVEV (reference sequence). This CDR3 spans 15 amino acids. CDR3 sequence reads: CASSYGRGRSYEQYF. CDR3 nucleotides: TGTGCCAGCAGCTATGGGAGGGGCCGCTCCTACGAGCAGTACTTC.

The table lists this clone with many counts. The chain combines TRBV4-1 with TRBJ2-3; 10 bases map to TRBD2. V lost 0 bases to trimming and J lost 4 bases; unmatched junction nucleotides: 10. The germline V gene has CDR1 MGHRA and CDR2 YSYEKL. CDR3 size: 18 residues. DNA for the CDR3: TGCGCCAGCAGCCAAGATGGGGCTAGCGGGAGTGGTCCAGATACGCAGTATTTT. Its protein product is CASSQDGASGSGPDTQYF.

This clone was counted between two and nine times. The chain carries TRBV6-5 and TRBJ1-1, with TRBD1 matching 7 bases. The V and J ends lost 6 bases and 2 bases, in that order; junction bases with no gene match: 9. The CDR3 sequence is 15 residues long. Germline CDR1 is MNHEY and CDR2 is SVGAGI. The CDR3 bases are TGTGCCAGCAGGGAAACCCGGGACAGAAACACTGAAGCTTTCTTT. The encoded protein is CASRETRDRNTEAFF.

This chain's CDR3 is CASQKGQGLGNEQFF. In DNA form, the CDR3 reads TGTGCCAGCCAAAAGGGGCAGGGCCTGGGCAATGAGCAGTTCTTC. This rearrangement joins TRBV9 to TRBJ2-1; possible D gene TRBD1, 5 bases. Deletions cut 7 bases from V and 6 bases from J, with 20 bases between. This CDR3 has 15 amino acids. In germline, CDR1 is SGDLS, CDR2 YYNGEE.

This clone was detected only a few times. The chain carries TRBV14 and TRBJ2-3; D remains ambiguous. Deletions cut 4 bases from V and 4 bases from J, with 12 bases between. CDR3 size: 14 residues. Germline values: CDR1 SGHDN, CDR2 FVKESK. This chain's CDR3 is CASSPLQAADTQYF. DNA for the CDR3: TGTGCCAGCAGCCCTCTCCAGGCGGCAGATACGCAGTATTTT.

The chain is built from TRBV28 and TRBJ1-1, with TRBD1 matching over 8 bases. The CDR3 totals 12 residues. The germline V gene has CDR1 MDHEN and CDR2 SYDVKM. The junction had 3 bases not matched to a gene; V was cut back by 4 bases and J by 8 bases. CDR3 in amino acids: CASSSRDREAFF. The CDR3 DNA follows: TGTGCCAGCAGTTCCCGGGACAGGGAAGCTTTCTTT.

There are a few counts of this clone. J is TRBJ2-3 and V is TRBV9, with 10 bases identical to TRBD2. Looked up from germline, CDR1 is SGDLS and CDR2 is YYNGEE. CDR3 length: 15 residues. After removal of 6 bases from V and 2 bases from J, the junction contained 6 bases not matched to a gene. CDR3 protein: CASTERGGNTDTQYF. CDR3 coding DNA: TGTGCCAGCACCGAGCGGGGGGGTAACACAGATACGCAGTATTTT.

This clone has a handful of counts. The CDR3 reads CASSLRRISYEQYF. CDR3 coding DNA: TGTGCCAGCAGTTTAAGACGGATTTCCTACGAGCAGTACTTC. J is TRBJ2-7 and V is TRBV28; no firm D call. CDR1 and CDR2 (germline): MDHEN, SYDVKM. CDR3 size: 14 residues. V lost 2 bases to trimming and J lost 1 base, with 9 bases between them. Complete variable domain (other parts from reference TRBV28 and TRBJ2-7): DVKVTQSSRYLVKRTGEKVFLECVQDMDHENMFWYRQDPGLGLRLIYFSYDVKMKEKGDIPEGYSVSREKKERFSLILESASTNQTSMYLCASSLRRISYEQYFGPGTRLTVT.

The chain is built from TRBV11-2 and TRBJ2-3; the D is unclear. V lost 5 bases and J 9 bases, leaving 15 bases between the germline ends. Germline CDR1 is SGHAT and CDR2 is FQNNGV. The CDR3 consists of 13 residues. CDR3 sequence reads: CASSGRAVGTQYF. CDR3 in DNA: TGTGCCAGCAGCGGCCGGGCCGTCGGGACGCAGTATTTT. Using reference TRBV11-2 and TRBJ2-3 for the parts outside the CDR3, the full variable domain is EAGVAQSPRYKIIEKRQSVAFWCNPISGHATLYWYQQILGQGPKLLIQFQNNGVVDDSQLPKDRFSAERLKGVDSTLKIQPAKLEDSAVYLCASSGRAVGTQYFGPGTRLTVL.